Each of the 30 T cell receptor beta chains below was sequenced from the same sample in a study of regulatory T cells in long-lasting Graves disease. The time point is: persistent/refractory GD, antithyroid drugs over 5 years with positive TRAb. Researchers made the TCR library from RNA that was extracted from PBMCs. Sequencing libraries for TCR beta were prepared with iRepertoire HTBI primers and Arm-PCR of CDR3 regions. TCRdb independently ran MiXCR on the multiplex PCR reads; one entry per CDR3 protein. The sample consists of 450,000 or so distinct CDR3 sequences, about 20% of them appearing once. The specimen was peripheral blood mononuclear cells (PBMCs), collected when the disease was refractory, from a patient treated with antithyroid drugs. The receptors shown here come from a female donor with Graves disease.

This clonotype has just a few counts. The rearrangement uses TRBV29-1 and TRBJ2-2, with a tentative D call TRBD2 (5 bases). This CDR3 region has 17 residues. V lost 6 bases, J lost 6 bases, and 26 bases lay in between. Per germline, CDR1 SQVTM and CDR2 ANQGSEA. As DNA, the CDR3 is TGCAGCGTGCCCGGGAAGGGCCTCGGGCTCGGGGCCGGGGAGCTGTTTTTT. Its translation is CSVPGKGLGLGAGELFF.

The sample holds many counts of this clonotype. The chain carries TRBV28 and TRBJ1-2; D remains ambiguous. The germline V and J ends were trimmed by 3 bases and 4 bases, with 15 bases remaining between them. The germline V gene has CDR1 MDHEN and CDR2 SYDVKM. This CDR3 spans 15 amino acids. CDR3 region: CASSFATVGVYGYTF. DNA of the CDR3: TGTGCCAGCAGTTTCGCGACTGTGGGAGTCTATGGCTACACCTTC.

Concerning this clonotype itself: This could be a read error, since a much larger clone is one nucleotide away. The chain carries TRBV28 and TRBJ2-3; D ambiguous. CDR1 is MDHEN and CDR2 is SYDVKM in the germline V gene. This CDR3 spans 13 amino acids. The CDR3 DNA sequence: TGTGCCAGCAGTCAGCGTTTTTCAGATGCGCAGTATTTT. Its translation: CASSQRFSDAQYF.

This clonotype was seen at least ten times. The chain combines TRBV28 with TRBJ1-4; TRBD1 agrees at 10 bases. This CDR3 spans 15 amino acids. The trim removed 5 bases at V and 2 bases at J, leaving 2 bases unmatched. Germline V gene sequence: CDR1 MDHEN, CDR2 SYDVKM. DNA of the CDR3: TGTGCCAGCAGTCTGGGACAGGGGACTAATGAAAAACTGTTTTTT. Protein product: CASSLGQGTNEKLFF.

The genes are TRBV6-1 and TRBJ1-1; perhaps TRBD1 as D (5 bases). The CDR3 is 14 residues long. Germline lookup yields CDR1 MNHNS and CDR2 SASEGT. The V gene lost 5 bases and the J gene lost 1 base, with 11 bases spanning the gap. The CDR3 nucleotides read TGTGCCAGCAGTCAGCGACAGCCGAACACTGAAGCTTTCTTT. This codes for CASSQRQPNTEAFF.

J is TRBJ1-4 and V is TRBV19, with D tentatively TRBD1 (5 bases). Per germline, CDR1 LNHDA and CDR2 SQIVND (reference sequence). The V end was cut by 1 base, the J end by 5 bases, with 14 bases between. The CDR3 runs to 16 residues. This CDR3 reads CASSIVSDTPNEKLFF. The DNA of the CDR3 is TGTGCCAGTAGTATAGTATCGGACACCCCAAATGAAAAACTGTTTTTT. Supplemented by reference TRBV19 and TRBJ1-4, the full variable domain reads DGGITQSPKYLFRKEGQNVTLSCEQNLNHDAMYWYRQDPGQGLRLIYYSQIVNDFQKGDIAEGYSVSREKKESFPLTVTSAQKNPTAFYLCASSIVSDTPNEKLFFGSGTQLSVL.

Ten or more counts support this clonotype. This chain connects TRBV6-5 to TRBJ1-2; the D is unclear. Germline values: CDR1 MNHEY, CDR2 SVGAGI. Trimming cost V 0 bases and J 2 bases, with 19 bases left between them. The CDR3 has 18 amino acids. The CDR3 sequence: CASSYSRRLPNKNYGYTF. CDR3 sequence (DNA): TGTGCCAGCAGTTACTCTCGACGGCTTCCTAATAAGAACTATGGCTACACCTTC.

This clonotype was counted at least ten times. The V and J genes are TRBV28 and TRBJ1-1; D is unclear. V dropped 9 bases and J dropped 0 bases, with 8 bases sitting between them. This CDR3 spans 12 amino acids. CDR1 is MDHEN, CDR2 SYDVKM, per germline. CDR3 coding DNA: TGTGCCAGGAGGATGGTGAACACTGAAGCTTTCTTT. Amino acids: CARRMVNTEAFF.

About this clonotype: The conserved final phenylalanine or tryptophan is absent from the CDR3, which likely points to a read error. The gene calls are TRBV28 and TRBJ1-2, with 8 bases that match TRBD1. Unmatched junction bases numbered 27, after V lost 2 bases and J lost 4 bases. The CDR3 sequence is 22 residues long. Germline CDR1 is MDHEN and CDR2 is SYDVKM. In DNA, the CDR3 is TGTGCCAGCAGTTTAAGCCCCCTGACAGGGGCAATTTTAGGTCTATCGGTCTATGGCTACACCTCC. Its translation is CASSLSPLTGAILGLSVYGYTS.

V usage is TRBV5-1 and J usage is TRBJ2-7; 8 positions match TRBD1. V trimming: 4 bases; J trimming: 9 bases; junction bases outside the gene matches: 15. This CDR3 has 15 residues. CDR1 SGHRS and CDR2 YFSETQ come from the germline V gene. The CDR3, as DNA: TGCGCCAGCAGCCTGGGACAGGCCCTGCTGGACGGGCAGTACTTC. This codes for CASSLGQALLDGQYF.

The gene calls are TRBV28 and TRBJ2-3; 10 bases are shared with TRBD2. Germline CDR1 reads MDHEN; CDR2 reads SYDVKM. Germline trimming cut 3 bases from V and 6 bases from J; bases unmatched to any gene: 3. This CDR3 region has 14 residues. As DNA, the CDR3 is TGTGCCAGCAGTTTCAGCGGGGGGGCGGATACGCAGTATTTT. Its protein product is CASSFSGGADTQYF.

As concerns this clonotype: One junction end does not reproduce the germline sequence, and a read error may be involved. The V call is TRBV28, the J call TRBJ1-1; 10 nucleotides match TRBD1. The CDR3 loop spans 12 amino acids. Germline-derived CDR1 and CDR2 are MDHEN and SYDVKM. The DNA for the CDR3 is TGTGCCTGCAGCCTCCGGGACAGGGGTGTTTTCTTT. Protein: CACSLRDRGVFF.

The chain combines TRBV4-1 with TRBJ2-5, with a weak D call TRBD2 (6 bases). The V gene lost 4 bases and the J gene lost 2 bases, with 17 bases spanning the gap. CDR1 is MGHRA and CDR2 is YSYEKL in the germline V gene. The CDR3 contains 16 residues. The CDR3 is CASSRGGAGLQETQYF. DNA of the CDR3: TGCGCCAGCAGCCGTGGGGGAGCGGGCCTTCAAGAGACCCAGTACTTC.

This clonotype was recorded many times. The genes are TRBV28 and TRBJ1-5, with D unclear. The ends were cut back, 3 bases at V and 0 bases at J, with 15 bases in the middle. The germline CDR1 and CDR2 sequences are MDHEN and SYDVKM. The CDR3 has 17 residues. DNA of the CDR3: TGTGCCAGCAGTTTTCCGGTCCATGAGTATAGCAATCAGCCCCAGCATTTT. As protein: CASSFPVHEYSNQPQHF.

This clonotype was found many times. The rearrangement joins TRBV10-3 to TRBJ1-1; TRBD1 might be the D (5 bases). This CDR3 is built from 17 residues. Germline values: CDR1 ENHRY, CDR2 SYGVKD. Trimming removed 4 bases at V and 0 bases at J, with 18 bases between. CDR3 coding DNA: TGTGCCATCAGTGGAGGGTTGGGGCAGAACATGAACACTGAAGCTTTCTTT. Translated: CAISGGLGQNMNTEAFF.

The chain joins TRBV20-1 to TRBJ1-2; D possibly corresponds to TRBD1 (5 bases). Germline CDR1 is DFQATT and CDR2 is SNEGSKA (reference sequence). This CDR3 has 16 residues. The germline V and J ends were trimmed by 0 bases and 3 bases, with 17 bases remaining between them. DNA for the CDR3: TGCAGTGCTAGAGATCGAGACAGCCTAAGTTACTATGGCTACACCTTC. It specifies CSARDRDSLSYYGYTF.

As to this clonotype: A much larger clonotype is one base distant, so this may be a read error. The CDR3 nucleotides are TGTGCCAGCAGCATAGATTCGGGGGTCAATCAGCCCCAGCATTTT. Its translation is CASSIDSGVNQPQHF. V usage is TRBV9 and J usage is TRBJ1-5; a possible D gene is TRBD1 (5 bases). CDR3 size: 15 residues. CDR1 is SGDLS, CDR2 YYNGEE, per germline. V was shortened by 4 bases and J by 3 bases, with 14 bases between the two germline ends. Based on the CDR3 plus reference TRBV9 and TRBJ1-5, the full variable domain is DSGVTQTPKHLITATGQRVTLRCSPRSGDLSVYWYQQSLDQGLQFLIQYYNGEERAKGNILERFSAQQFPDLHSELNLSSLELGDSALYFCASSIDSGVNQPQHFGDGTRLSIL.

Many counts were recorded for this clonotype. V is TRBV7-9 and J is TRBJ2-5; D gene unclear. Per germline, CDR1 SEHNR and CDR2 FQNEAQ (reference sequence). The length of the CDR3 is 12 residues. With 5 bases removed from V and 7 bases from J, the gap between germline ends came to 11 bases. The CDR3 region is CASSPPAGTQYF. For the CDR3, the DNA is TGTGCCAGCAGCCCTCCCGCCGGGACCCAGTACTTC.

The CDR3: CASSSRDRDPDEKLFF. The CDR3 nucleotides are TGTGCCAGCAGTTCCCGGGACAGGGACCCTGATGAAAAACTGTTTTTT. The chain employs TRBV12-3 or TRBV12-4 and TRBJ1-4; 9 bases map to TRBD1. V lost 4 bases, J lost 6 bases, and 9 bases stayed unmatched. CDR3 length: 16 residues.

There are many counts of this clonotype. The gene calls are TRBV30 and TRBJ1-1; 7 nucleotides match TRBD1. The CDR3 loop spans 11 amino acids. The germline V gene encodes CDR1 GTSNPN and CDR2 SVGIG (reference sequence). The CDR3 reads CSGGVYTEAFF. CDR3 coding DNA: TGTTCAGGGGGAGTTTACACTGAAGCTTTCTTT.

This CDR3 is CASSQEGQVAFF. The CDR3 DNA follows: TGTGCCAGCAGCCAAGAAGGCCAGGTAGCTTTCTTT. The chain carries TRBV3-1 and TRBJ1-1; D remains ambiguous. Germline CDR1 reads LGHDT; CDR2 reads YNNKEL (reference sequence). This CDR3 comprises 12 residues. Trimming took 0 bases from V and 10 from J, leaving 9 bases between them.

This sequence joins TRBV7-2 and TRBJ2-2, with D tentatively TRBD1 (5 bases). This CDR3 spans 14 amino acids. Per germline, CDR1 SGHTA and CDR2 FQGNSA. V lost 5 bases and J 2 bases, leaving 9 bases between the germline ends. The CDR3 is CASSPGHNTGELFF. CDR3 DNA: TGTGCCAGCAGCCCTGGACACAACACCGGGGAGCTGTTTTTT.

This clonotype was seen at least ten times. The chain combines TRBV2 with TRBJ1-3; 7 bases align to TRBD1. The CDR3 sequence is 15 residues long. V gave up 6 bases and J gave up 1 base; unmatched junction bases: 6. CDR1 SNHLY and CDR2 FYNNEI come from the germline V gene. For the CDR3, the DNA is TGTGCCAGCAGCGCCGAGGGACAGTCTGGAAACACCATATATTTT. Amino acid sequence: CASSAEGQSGNTIYF.

This clonotype showed up just a few times. This rearrangement joins TRBV5-1 to TRBJ2-5, with 7 bases fitting TRBD1. V dropped 4 bases and J dropped 5; count of bases not matched to a gene: 14. Germline CDR1 and CDR2: SGHRS and YFSETQ. The CDR3 is made up of 16 amino acids. The CDR3 spells CASSLNKGQVSETQYF. The CDR3, as DNA: TGCGCCAGCAGCCTAAACAAAGGACAGGTCTCCGAGACCCAGTACTTC.

This chain joins TRBV19 and TRBJ1-1; perhaps TRBD1 as D (6 bases). CDR1 and CDR2 (germline): LNHDA, SQIVND (reference sequence). Between the trimmed V and J ends, which lost 5 bases and 3 bases, there was a span of 13 bases. The CDR3 contains 14 residues. In nucleotides, the CDR3 is TGTGCCAGTAGTCTCGGGGGCGCGGACACTGAAGCTTTCTTT. Its translation is CASSLGGADTEAFF.

A note on this clonotype: A much larger clonotype is one base distant, so this may be a read error. The CDR3 is CASKPDRGQTDEKLFF. In DNA form, the CDR3 reads TGTGCCAGCAAGCCCGACAGGGGGCAAACTGATGAAAAACTGTTTTTT. The chain uses TRBV7-8 and TRBJ1-4; 10 bases are a match to TRBD1. CDR3 length equals 16 residues. Germline CDR1 reads SGHVS; CDR2 reads FQNEAQ. The variable domain in full, completed from reference TRBV7-8 and TRBJ1-4, reads GAGVSQSPRYKVAKRGQDVALRCDPISGHVSLFWYQQALGQGPEFLTYFQNEAQLDKSGLPSDRFFAERPEGSVSTLKIQRTQQEDSAVYLCASKPDRGQTDEKLFFGSGTQLSVL.

This clonotype has a count of ten or more. J is TRBJ1-6 and V is TRBV2; no firm D call. Germline loops: CDR1 SNHLY, CDR2 FYNNEI. Trimming stripped 6 bases from V and 4 bases from J, with 13 bases between. The CDR3 extends over 15 amino acids. CDR3 sequence: CASRKRAEYNSPLHF. The CDR3 region has the DNA TGTGCCAGCAGGAAAAGGGCCGAGTATAATTCACCCCTCCACTTT. Full variable domain (missing parts from reference TRBV2 and TRBJ1-6): EPEVTQTPSHQVTQMGQEVILRCVPISNHLYFYWYRQILGQKVEFLVSFYNNEISEKSEIFDDQFSVERPDGSNFTLKIRSTKLEDSAMYFCASRKRAEYNSPLHFGNGTRLTVT.

The sample holds many counts of this clonotype. V gene TRBV29-1 combines with J gene TRBJ2-5; TRBD2 aligns across 7 bases. The germline CDR1 and CDR2 sequences are SQVTM and ANQGSEA. The CDR3 consists of 15 residues. The V and J ends lost 6 bases and 1 base, in that order; junction bases with no gene match: 11. For the CDR3, the DNA is TGCAGCGTCTTCGATTGGCTAGCGGTCCAAGAGACCCAGTACTTC. It yields the protein CSVFDWLAVQETQYF.

This clonotype has at least ten counts. V usage is TRBV20-1 and J usage is TRBJ1-1, with D uncertain. CDR3 size: 11 residues. V was shortened by 2 bases and J by 2 bases, with 3 bases between the two germline ends. Germline loops: CDR1 DFQATT, CDR2 SNEGSKA (reference sequence). The CDR3 loop is CSARQNTEAFF. CDR3 sequence (DNA): TGCAGTGCTAGACAAAACACTGAAGCTTTCTTT.

This clonotype was picked up many times. J is TRBJ1-3 and V is TRBV2, with D perhaps matching TRBD1 (5 bases). Trimming removed 4 bases at V and 0 bases at J, with 10 bases between. Germline V gene data show CDR1 as SNHLY and CDR2 as FYNNEI. This CDR3 spans 15 amino acids. The chain's CDR3 is CASSVGDSSGNTIYF. CDR3 DNA: TGTGCCAGCAGTGTGGGGGATAGCTCTGGAAACACCATATATTTT.